A single sample gave rise to the 10 T cell receptor beta chains below, sequenced in a study of cytomegalovirus exposure and HLA in healthy donors (dated by TCRdb to about 2017). Library prep was done by the immunoSEQ multiplex PCR assay. The multiplex PCR relied on a mix of 60 forward primers for TCR Vbeta segments and 13 reverse primers for TCR Jbeta segments. The clones in this table, taken by TCRdb from immuneACCESS, are in-frame only. Not every clone is retained; where verified, under half of the shortfall comes from an unresolved V gene, and the cause of the rest is unknown. Recorded for this sample are fewer than 150,000 clones; over 75% of them occurred a single time. 1% to 1.5% of the sample is held by the ten biggest clonotypes. Specimen: PBMCs. The receptors originated from a man between 50 and 59 years old in good health and CMV-seronegative.

This chain connects TRBV28 to TRBJ1-1, with 7 bases matching TRBD1. Germline V gene sequence: CDR1 MDHEN, CDR2 SYDVKM. This CDR3 is built from 15 residues. The V and J ends lost 6 bases and 2 bases, in that order; junction bases with no gene match: 9. In DNA, the CDR3 is TGTGCCAGCAGACCTTATAACAGGGGAAACACTGAAGCTTTCTTT. Translating it yields CASRPYNRGNTEAFF.

This clone was detected a few times. The CDR3 sequence is CASRSQGDQPQHF. The CDR3 DNA reads TGTGCCAGCAGAAGTCAGGGGGATCAGCCCCAGCATTTT. The chain links TRBV6-6 to TRBJ1-5; 7 nucleotides line up with TRBD1. The ends lost 6 bases at V and 5 bases at J; junction bases unmatched: 4. CDR3 length: 13 residues. Germline V gene data show CDR1 as MNHNY and CDR2 as SVGAGI (reference sequence).

This clone was found once. This sequence joins TRBV15 and TRBJ2-7; possibly TRBD2 for D (7 bases). The germline V gene has CDR1 LNHNV and CDR2 YYDKDF (reference sequence). Deletions cut 1 base from V and 6 bases from J, with 16 bases between. The CDR3 runs 15 residues. The CDR3 sequence: CATSRGGGGVGEQYF. As DNA, the CDR3 is TGTGCCACCAGCAGAGGAGGGGGGGGAGTCGGCGAGCAGTACTTC.

The J gene is TRBJ2-2, the V gene TRBV7-3, with TRBD2 matching 7 bases. V lost 5 bases to trimming and J lost 3 bases; unmatched junction nucleotides: 6. The CDR3 totals 15 residues. Germline V gene data show CDR1 as SGHTA and CDR2 as FQGTGA. This CDR3 reads CASSNGGVDTGELFF. CDR3 bases: TGTGCCAGCAGCAATGGGGGGGTAGACACCGGGGAGCTGTTTTTT. The full variable domain, completed using reference TRBV7-3 and TRBJ2-2, is GAGVSQTPSNKVTEKGKYVELRCDPISGHTALYWYRQSLGQGPEFLIYFQGTGAADDSGLPNDRFFAVRPEGSVSTLKIQRTERGDSAVYLCASSNGGVDTGELFFGEGSRLTVL.

The sample holds a few counts of this clone. The chain combines TRBV4-3 with TRBJ1-3; D is ambiguous. Germline CDR1 LGHNA, CDR2 YSLEER. The V gene lost 0 bases and the J gene lost 0 bases, with 9 bases spanning the gap. This CDR3 is 16 amino acids long. The CDR3 sequence: CASSQENSFSGNTIYF. In DNA, the CDR3 is TGCGCCAGCAGCCAAGAAAACTCCTTCTCTGGAAACACCATATATTTT.

This clone was found a few times. The chain uses TRBV11-2 and TRBJ2-5, with D hard to call. CDR1 is SGHAT, CDR2 FQNNGV, per germline. The CDR3 sequence is 14 residues long. V was clipped by 5 bases and J by 3 bases, with 13 bases between them. The CDR3 region has the DNA TGTGCCAGCAGCCCCAACTCCGTTAAAGAGACCCAGTACTTC. Protein sequence: CASSPNSVKETQYF.

The chain is built from TRBV2 and TRBJ1-1; D gene uncertain. The germline V and J ends were trimmed by 3 bases and 4 bases, with 9 bases remaining between them. Per the germline V gene, CDR1 is SNHLY and CDR2 is FYNNEI. This CDR3 comprises 13 residues. CDR3 coding DNA: TGTGCCAGCAGTGACGAGGGTCCCACTGAAGCTTTCTTT. Translating gives CASSDEGPTEAFF.

V and J are TRBV19 and TRBJ1-3; perhaps TRBD1 as D (5 bases). The ends were cut back, 7 bases at V and 5 bases at J, with 15 bases in the middle. Germline CDR1 LNHDA, CDR2 SQIVND (reference sequence). This CDR3 comprises 14 residues. CDR3 residues: CASTREAGRNTIYF. The CDR3 DNA sequence: TGTGCCAGTACCCGTGAGGCAGGGAGAAACACCATATATTTT.

The chain is built from TRBV30 and TRBJ1-5, with 9 bases that match TRBD1. Germline V lookup: CDR1 GTSNPN, CDR2 SVGIG (reference sequence). With V trimmed by 5 bases and J by 0 bases, 8 bases remained unmatched. CDR3 length: 16 residues. The CDR3 nucleotides are TGTGCCTGGGACAGGGGGACTATTAATAGCAATCAGCCCCAGCATTTT. Translating it yields CAWDRGTINSNQPQHF.

The chain employs TRBV9 and TRBJ2-5, with a tentative D call TRBD2 (6 bases). Germline V gene lookup returns CDR1 SGDLS and CDR2 YYNGEE. Trimming stripped 0 bases from V and 4 bases from J, with 16 bases between. The CDR3 has 16 amino acids. The CDR3 coding sequence is TGTGCCAGCAGCGTAGCTACCCGGGGGTTAGGAGAGACCCAGTACTTC. Amino acid sequence: CASSVATRGLGETQYF.